This TCR beta chain stems from a study of control samples from healthy donors and cancer patients. Only in-frame clones appear in the TCRdb table, and some are missing; sequencing was by immunoSEQ multiplex PCR. Among 250,000 to 300,000 clones listed, over 70% were seen once. This CDR3 comprises 15 residues. V was trimmed by 4 bases and J by 10 bases, leaving 19 bases between them. Germline lookup yields CDR1 MGHRA and CDR2 YSYEKL. The sequenced sample was PBMCs. The receptor was isolated from a woman aged 55 to 70 with lung cancer. The gene calls are TRBV4-1 and TRBJ2-2, with D tentatively TRBD2 (5 bases). The CDR3 nucleotides read TGCGCCAGCAGCCCTTATAGCCCGGGGATAATGGAGCTGTTTTTT. Its protein is CASSPYSPGIMELFF.